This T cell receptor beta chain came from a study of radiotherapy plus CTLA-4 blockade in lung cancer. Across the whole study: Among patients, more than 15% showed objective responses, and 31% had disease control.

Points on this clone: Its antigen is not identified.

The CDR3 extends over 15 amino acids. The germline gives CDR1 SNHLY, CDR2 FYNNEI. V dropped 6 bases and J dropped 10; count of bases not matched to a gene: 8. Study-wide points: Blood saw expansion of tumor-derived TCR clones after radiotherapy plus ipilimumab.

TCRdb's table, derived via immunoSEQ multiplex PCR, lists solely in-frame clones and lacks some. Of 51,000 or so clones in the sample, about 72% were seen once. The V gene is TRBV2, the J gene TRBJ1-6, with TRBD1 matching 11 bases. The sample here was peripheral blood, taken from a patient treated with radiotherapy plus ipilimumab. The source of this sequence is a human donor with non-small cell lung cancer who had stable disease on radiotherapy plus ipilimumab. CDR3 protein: CASRDYRDRGSPLHF. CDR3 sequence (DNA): TGTGCCAGCAGGGACTATAGGGACAGGGGGTCACCCCTCCACTTT.